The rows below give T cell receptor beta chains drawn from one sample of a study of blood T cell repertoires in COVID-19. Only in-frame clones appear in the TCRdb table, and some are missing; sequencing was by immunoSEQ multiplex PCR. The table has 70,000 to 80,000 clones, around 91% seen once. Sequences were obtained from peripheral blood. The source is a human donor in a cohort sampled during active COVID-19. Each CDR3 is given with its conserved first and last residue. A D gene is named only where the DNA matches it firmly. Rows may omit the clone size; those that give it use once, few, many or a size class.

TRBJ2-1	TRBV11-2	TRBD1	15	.	CASSRGQEPFNEQFF	TGTGCCAGCAGCCGCGGACAGGAGCCTTTTAATGAGCAGTTCTTC
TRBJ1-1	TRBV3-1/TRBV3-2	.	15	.	CASSPPYRRNTEAFF	TGTGCCAGCAGCCCGCCCTACAGGAGGAACACTGAAGCTTTCTTT
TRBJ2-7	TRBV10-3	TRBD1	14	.	CAISGTGSGNEQYF	TGTGCCATCAGCGGGACAGGGTCGGGGAACGAGCAGTACTTC
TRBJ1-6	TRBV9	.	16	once	CASRATGDSYNSPLHF	TGTGCCAGCAGGGCAACAGGCGACTCCTATAATTCACCCCTCCACTTT
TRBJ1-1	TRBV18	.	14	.	CASSTRTENTEAFF	TGTGCCAGCTCAACCCGGACAGAGAACACTGAAGCTTTCTTT
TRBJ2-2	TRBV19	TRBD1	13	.	CASEQGATGELFF	TGTGCCAGCGAACAGGGGGCCACCGGGGAGCTGTTTTTT
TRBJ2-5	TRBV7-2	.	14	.	CASSLKGREETQYF	TGTGCCAGCAGCTTAAAGGGCAGGGAAGAGACCCAGTACTTC
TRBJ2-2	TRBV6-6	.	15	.	CASTKTGQNTGELFF	TGTGCCAGCACCAAAACCGGACAGAACACCGGGGAGCTGTTTTTT
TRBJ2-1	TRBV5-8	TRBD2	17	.	CASSLPYRGDWNNEQFF	TGTGCCAGCAGCTTACCGTACCGGGGGGACTGGAACAATGAGCAGTTCTTC
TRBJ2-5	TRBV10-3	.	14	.	CATVRGRGPETQYF	TGTGCCACCGTCAGGGGCCGGGGACCGGAGACCCAGTACTTC
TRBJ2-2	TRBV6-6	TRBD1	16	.	CASSYQGALNTGELFF	TGTGCCAGCAGTTACCAGGGGGCCCTGAACACCGGGGAGCTGTTTTTT
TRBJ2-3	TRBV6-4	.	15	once	CASSEYGGRTDTQYF	TGTGCCAGCAGTGAATACGGCGGAAGAACAGATACGCAGTATTTT
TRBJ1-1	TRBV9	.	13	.	CASSHVGDTEAFF	TGTGCCAGCAGCCACGTAGGGGACACTGAAGCTTTCTTT
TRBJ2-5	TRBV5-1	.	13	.	CASSSLVGETQYF	TGCGCCAGCAGCTCCCTAGTTGGGGAGACCCAGTACTTC
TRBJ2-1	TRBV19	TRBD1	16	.	CASSTRQGAPYNEQFF	TGTGCCAGTAGTACACGACAGGGGGCACCCTACAATGAGCAGTTCTTC
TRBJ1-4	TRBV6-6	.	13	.	CASSYAGLEKLFF	TGTGCCAGCAGTTACGCAGGGTTGGAAAAACTGTTTTTT
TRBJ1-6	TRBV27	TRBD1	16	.	CASSPQDRIYNSPLHF	TGTGCCAGCAGTCCCCAGGACAGGATCTATAATTCACCCCTCCACTTT
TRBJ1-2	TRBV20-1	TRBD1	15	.	CSASSTGQGRYGYTF	TGCAGTGCTAGTTCCACCGGACAGGGAAGGTATGGCTACACCTTC
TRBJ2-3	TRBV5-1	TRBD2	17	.	CASSLHLAGTSTDTQYF	TGCGCCAGCAGCTTGCATCTAGCGGGGACTAGCACAGATACGCAGTATTTT
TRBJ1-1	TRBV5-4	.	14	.	CASSASVANTEAFF	TGTGCCAGCAGCGCTTCAGTGGCGAACACTGAAGCTTTCTTT
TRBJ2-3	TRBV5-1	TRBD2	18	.	CASSPGGSGGPAADTQYF	TGCGCCAGCAGCCCGGGGGGTAGCGGGGGCCCCGCGGCAGATACGCAGTATTTT
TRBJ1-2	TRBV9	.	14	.	CASSGRGEGYGYTF	TGTGCCAGCAGCGGCAGGGGAGAAGGCTATGGCTACACCTTC
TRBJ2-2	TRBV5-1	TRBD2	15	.	CASSNSGWNTGELFF	TGCGCCAGCAGCAATAGCGGGTGGAACACCGGGGAGCTGTTTTTT
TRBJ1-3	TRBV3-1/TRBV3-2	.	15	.	CASSPYRAAGNTIYF	TGTGCCAGCAGCCCGTACAGGGCTGCTGGAAACACCATATATTTT
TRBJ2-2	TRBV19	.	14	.	CASSAIWQAGELFF	TGTGCCAGTAGTGCTATTTGGCAGGCCGGGGAGCTGTTTTTT
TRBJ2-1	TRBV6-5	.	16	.	CASSWGDLTYSNEQFF	TGTGCCAGCAGTTGGGGGGACCTTACCTACAGCAATGAGCAGTTCTTC
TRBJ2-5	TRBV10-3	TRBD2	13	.	CAISGGLEETQYF	TGTGCCATCAGTGGGGGACTAGAGGAGACCCAGTACTTC
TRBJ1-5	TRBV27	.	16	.	CASSLDPRQSNQPQHF	TGTGCCAGCAGTCTAGACCCTAGACAGAGCAATCAGCCCCAGCATTTT
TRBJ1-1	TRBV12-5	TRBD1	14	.	CASGPGQGNTEAFF	TGTGCTAGTGGGCCGGGACAGGGGAACACTGAAGCTTTCTTT
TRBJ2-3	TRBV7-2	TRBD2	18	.	CASSFKASGPTSADTQYF	TGTGCCAGCAGCTTCAAGGCTAGCGGGCCTACGAGCGCAGATACGCAGTATTTT
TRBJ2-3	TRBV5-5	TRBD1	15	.	CASSPGQTSTDTQYF	TGTGCCAGCAGCCCGGGACAGACTAGCACAGATACGCAGTATTTT
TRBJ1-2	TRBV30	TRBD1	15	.	CAWRGDRGPDYGYTF	TGTGCCTGGAGGGGGGACAGGGGGCCTGACTATGGCTACACCTTC
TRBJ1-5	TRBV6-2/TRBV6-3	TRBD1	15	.	CASSRRDRANQPQHF	TGTGCCAGCAGCCGACGGGACAGGGCTAATCAGCCCCAGCATTTT
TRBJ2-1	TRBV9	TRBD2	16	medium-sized	CASSSRTSGVRNEQFF	TGTGCCAGCAGCTCCAGGACTAGCGGGGTACGAAATGAGCAGTTCTTC
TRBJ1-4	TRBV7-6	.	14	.	CASSFRALNEKLFF	TGTGCCAGCAGCTTCAGGGCCCTCAATGAAAAACTGTTTTTT